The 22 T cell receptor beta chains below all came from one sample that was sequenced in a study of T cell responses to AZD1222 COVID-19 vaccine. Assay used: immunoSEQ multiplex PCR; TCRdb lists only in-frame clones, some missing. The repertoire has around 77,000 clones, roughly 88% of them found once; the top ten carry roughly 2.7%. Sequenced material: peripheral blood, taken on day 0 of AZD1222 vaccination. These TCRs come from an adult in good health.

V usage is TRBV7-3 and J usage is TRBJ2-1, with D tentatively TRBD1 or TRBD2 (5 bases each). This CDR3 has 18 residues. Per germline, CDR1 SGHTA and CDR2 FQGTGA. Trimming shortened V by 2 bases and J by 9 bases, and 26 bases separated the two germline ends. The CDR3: CASSLFVVGPGTAGEQFF. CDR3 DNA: TGTGCCAGCAGCTTATTTGTCGTCGGACCCGGGACGGCGGGTGAGCAGTTCTTC.

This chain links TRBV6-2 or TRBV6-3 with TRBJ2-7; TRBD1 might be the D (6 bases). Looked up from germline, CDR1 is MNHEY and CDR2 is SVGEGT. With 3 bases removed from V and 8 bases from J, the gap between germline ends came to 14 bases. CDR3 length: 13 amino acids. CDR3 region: CASSYPDRPKQYF. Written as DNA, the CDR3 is TGTGCCAGCAGTTATCCCGACAGGCCAAAGCAGTACTTC.

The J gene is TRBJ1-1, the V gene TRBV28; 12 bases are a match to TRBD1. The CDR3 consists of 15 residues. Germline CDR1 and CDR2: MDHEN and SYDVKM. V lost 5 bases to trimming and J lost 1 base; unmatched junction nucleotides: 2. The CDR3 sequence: CASSGTGGWNTEAFF. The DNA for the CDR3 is TGTGCCAGCAGTGGGACAGGGGGCTGGAACACTGAAGCTTTCTTT.

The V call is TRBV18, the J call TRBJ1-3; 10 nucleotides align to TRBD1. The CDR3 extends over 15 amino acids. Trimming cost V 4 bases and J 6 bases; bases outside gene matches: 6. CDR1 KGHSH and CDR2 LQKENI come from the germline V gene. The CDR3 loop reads CASSLGTGDVNTIYF. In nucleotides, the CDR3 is TGTGCCAGCTCACTTGGGACAGGGGACGTAAACACCATATATTTT. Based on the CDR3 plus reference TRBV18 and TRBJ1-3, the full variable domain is NAGVMQNPRHLVRRRGQEARLRCSPMKGHSHVYWYRQLPEEGLKFMVYLQKENIIDESGMPKERFSAEFPKEGPSILRIQQVVRGDSAAYFCASSLGTGDVNTIYFGEGSWLTVV.

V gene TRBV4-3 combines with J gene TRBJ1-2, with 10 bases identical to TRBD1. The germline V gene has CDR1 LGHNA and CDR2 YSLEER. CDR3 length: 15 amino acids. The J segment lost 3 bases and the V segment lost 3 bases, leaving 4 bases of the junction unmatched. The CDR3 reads CASSHGQGEYYGYTF. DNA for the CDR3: TGCGCCAGCAGCCACGGACAGGGGGAATACTATGGCTACACCTTC.

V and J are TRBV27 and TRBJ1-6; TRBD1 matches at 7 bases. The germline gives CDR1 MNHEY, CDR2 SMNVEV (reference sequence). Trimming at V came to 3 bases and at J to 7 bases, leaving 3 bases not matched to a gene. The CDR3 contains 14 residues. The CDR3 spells CASSFGTVNSPLHF. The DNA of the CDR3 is TGTGCCAGCAGTTTTGGGACAGTGAATTCACCCCTCCACTTT.

The CDR3 here is CASSRLVGNYGYTF. Written as DNA, the CDR3 is TGTGCCAGCAGTCGCTTGGTGGGTAACTATGGCTACACCTTC. The chain couples TRBV28 to TRBJ1-2; no clear D gene. Germline CDR1 reads MDHEN; CDR2 reads SYDVKM. This CDR3 comprises 14 residues. Trimming cost V 5 bases and J 1 base, with 11 bases left between them.

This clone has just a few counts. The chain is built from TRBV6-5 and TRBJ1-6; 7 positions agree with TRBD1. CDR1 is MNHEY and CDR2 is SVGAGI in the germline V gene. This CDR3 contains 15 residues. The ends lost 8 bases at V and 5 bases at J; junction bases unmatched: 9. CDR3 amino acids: CASRLGGADNSPLHF. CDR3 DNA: TGTGCCAGCCGACTAGGGGGCGCGGATAATTCACCCCTCCACTTT.

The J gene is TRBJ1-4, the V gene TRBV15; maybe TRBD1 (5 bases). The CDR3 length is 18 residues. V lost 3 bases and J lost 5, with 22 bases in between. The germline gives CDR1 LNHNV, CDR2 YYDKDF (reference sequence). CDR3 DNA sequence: TGTGCCACCAGCAGTGCGATTGACGGGGGGATGCCAAATGAAAAACTGTTTTTT. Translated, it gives CATSSAIDGGMPNEKLFF. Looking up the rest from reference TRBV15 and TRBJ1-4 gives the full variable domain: DAMVIQNPRYQVTQFGKPVTLSCSQTLNHNVMYWYQQKSSQAPKLLFHYYDKDFNNEADTPDNFQSRRPNTSFCFLDIRSPGLGDTAMYLCATSSAIDGGMPNEKLFFGSGTQLSVL.

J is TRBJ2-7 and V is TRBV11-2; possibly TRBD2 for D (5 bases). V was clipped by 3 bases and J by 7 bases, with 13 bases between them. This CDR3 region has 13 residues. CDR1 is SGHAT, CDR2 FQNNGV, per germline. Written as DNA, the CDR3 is TGTGCCAGCAGCTTCCCTGGAGGCCGGGAGCAGTACTTC. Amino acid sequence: CASSFPGGREQYF. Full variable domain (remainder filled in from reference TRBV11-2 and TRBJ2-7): EAGVAQSPRYKIIEKRQSVAFWCNPISGHATLYWYQQILGQGPKLLIQFQNNGVVDDSQLPKDRFSAERLKGVDSTLKIQPAKLEDSAVYLCASSFPGGREQYFGPGTRLTVT.

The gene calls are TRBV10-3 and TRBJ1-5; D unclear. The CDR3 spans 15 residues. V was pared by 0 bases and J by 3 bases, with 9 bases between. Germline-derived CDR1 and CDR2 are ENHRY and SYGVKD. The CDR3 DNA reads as TGTGCCATCAGTGAGTCAGTGACCTCCAATCAGCCCCAGCATTTT. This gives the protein CAISESVTSNQPQHF.

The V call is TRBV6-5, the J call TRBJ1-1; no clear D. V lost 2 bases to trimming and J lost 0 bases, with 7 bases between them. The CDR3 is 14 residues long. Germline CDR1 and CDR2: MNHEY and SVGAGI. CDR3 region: CASSYMGVNTEAFF. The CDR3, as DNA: TGTGCCAGCAGTTACATGGGCGTGAACACTGAAGCTTTCTTT.

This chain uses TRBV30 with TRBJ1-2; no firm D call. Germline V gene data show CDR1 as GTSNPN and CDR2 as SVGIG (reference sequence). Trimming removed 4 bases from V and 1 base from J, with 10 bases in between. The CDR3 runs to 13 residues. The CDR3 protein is CAWTDTINYGYTF. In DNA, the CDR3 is TGTGCCTGGACCGACACCATTAACTATGGCTACACCTTC.

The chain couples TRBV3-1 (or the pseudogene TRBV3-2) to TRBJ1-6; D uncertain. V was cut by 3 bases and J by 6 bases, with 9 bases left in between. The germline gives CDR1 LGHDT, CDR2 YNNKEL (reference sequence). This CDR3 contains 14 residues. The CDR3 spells CASSQREANSPLHF. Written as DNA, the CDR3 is TGTGCCAGCAGCCAGCGGGAGGCTAATTCACCCCTCCACTTT.

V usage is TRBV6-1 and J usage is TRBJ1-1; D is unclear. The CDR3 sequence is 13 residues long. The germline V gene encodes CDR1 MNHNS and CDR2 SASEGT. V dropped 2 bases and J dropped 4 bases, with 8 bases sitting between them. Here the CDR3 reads CASSEMGSTEAFF. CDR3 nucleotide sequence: TGTGCCAGCAGTGAAATGGGGAGCACTGAAGCTTTCTTT.

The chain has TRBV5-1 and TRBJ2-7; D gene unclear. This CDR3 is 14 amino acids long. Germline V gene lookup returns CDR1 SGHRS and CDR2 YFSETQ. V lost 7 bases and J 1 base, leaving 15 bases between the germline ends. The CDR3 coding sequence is TGCGCCAGCTCTTCGCAGGCCGAATCCTACGAGCAGTACTTC. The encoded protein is CASSSQAESYEQYF.

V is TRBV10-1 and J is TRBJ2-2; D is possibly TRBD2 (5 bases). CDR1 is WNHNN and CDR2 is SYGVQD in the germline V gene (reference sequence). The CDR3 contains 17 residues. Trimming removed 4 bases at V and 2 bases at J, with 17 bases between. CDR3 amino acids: CASSGGWGADNTGELFF. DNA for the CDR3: TGCGCCAGCAGTGGAGGGTGGGGAGCGGATAACACCGGGGAGCTGTTTTTT.

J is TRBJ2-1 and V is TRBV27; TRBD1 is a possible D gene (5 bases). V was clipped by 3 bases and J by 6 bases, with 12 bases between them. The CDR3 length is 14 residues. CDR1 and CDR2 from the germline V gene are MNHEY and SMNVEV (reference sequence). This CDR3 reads CASSLASRGNEQFF. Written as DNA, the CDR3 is TGTGCCAGCAGTTTGGCGAGTAGGGGCAATGAGCAGTTCTTC.

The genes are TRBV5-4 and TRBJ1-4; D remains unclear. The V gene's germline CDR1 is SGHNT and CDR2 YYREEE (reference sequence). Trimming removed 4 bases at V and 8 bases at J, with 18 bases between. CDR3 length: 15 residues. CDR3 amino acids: CASSPDRASKEKLFF. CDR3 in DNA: TGTGCCAGCAGCCCAGACCGGGCTAGCAAGGAAAAACTGTTTTTT.

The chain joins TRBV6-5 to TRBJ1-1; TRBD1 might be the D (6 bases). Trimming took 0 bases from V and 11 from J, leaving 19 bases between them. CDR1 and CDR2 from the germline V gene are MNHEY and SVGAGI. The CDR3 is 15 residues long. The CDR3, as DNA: TGTGCCAGCAGTTACTCGCCCACAGGGTCCCGGGATGCTTTCTTT. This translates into CASSYSPTGSRDAFF.

CDR3 amino acids: CASSMFDRSTGELFF. The CDR3, as DNA: TGTGCCAGTAGTATGTTCGACAGGTCCACCGGGGAGCTGTTTTTT. The gene calls are TRBV19 and TRBJ2-2; perhaps TRBD1 as D (6 bases). CDR3 length: 15 amino acids. V was clipped by 3 bases and J by 4 bases, with 12 bases between them. Germline CDR1 LNHDA, CDR2 SQIVND (reference sequence).

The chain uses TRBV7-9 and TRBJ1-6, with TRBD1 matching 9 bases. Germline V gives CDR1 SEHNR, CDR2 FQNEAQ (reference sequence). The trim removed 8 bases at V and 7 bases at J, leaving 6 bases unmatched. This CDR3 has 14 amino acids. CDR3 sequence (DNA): TGTGCCAGCGGACCCGGGACAGGGAATTCACCCCTCCACTTT. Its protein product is CASGPGTGNSPLHF.